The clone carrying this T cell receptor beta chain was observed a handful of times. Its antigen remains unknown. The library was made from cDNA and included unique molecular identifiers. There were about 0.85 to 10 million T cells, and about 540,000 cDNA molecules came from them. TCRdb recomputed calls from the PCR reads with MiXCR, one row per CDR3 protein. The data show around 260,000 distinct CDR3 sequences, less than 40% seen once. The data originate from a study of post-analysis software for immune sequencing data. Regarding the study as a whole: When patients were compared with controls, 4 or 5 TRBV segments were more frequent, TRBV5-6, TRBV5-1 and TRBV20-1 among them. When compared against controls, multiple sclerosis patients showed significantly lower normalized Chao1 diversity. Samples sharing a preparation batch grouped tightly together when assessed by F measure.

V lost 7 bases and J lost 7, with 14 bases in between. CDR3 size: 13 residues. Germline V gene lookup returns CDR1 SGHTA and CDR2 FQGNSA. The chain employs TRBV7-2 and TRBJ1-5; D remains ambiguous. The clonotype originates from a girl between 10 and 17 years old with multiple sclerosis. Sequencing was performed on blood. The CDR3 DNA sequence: TGTGCCAGCAAGCAGGAATACGGCCAGCCCCAGCATTTT. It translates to CASKQEYGQPQHF.